The TCR beta chain described here comes from a study of T cells after yellow fever vaccination. Trimming took off 4 bases at V and 5 bases at J, with 11 bases between the two ends. The CDR3 is made up of 13 amino acids. Germline V gene lookup returns CDR1 LNHDA and CDR2 SQIVND (reference sequence). TCRdb reprocessed the 5' RACE reads with MiXCR, giving one entry per CDR3 protein. Seen here are some 600,000 distinct CDR3 sequences, over 9% observed once, and the top ten hold under 15%. This clonotype came up a few times. The clonotype comes from a man aged 25 to 45 who received the YFV17D yellow fever vaccine. The chain has TRBV19 and TRBJ2-5; D is unresolved. Specimen: PBMCs, collected on the day of the yellow fever booster vaccination. Written as DNA, the CDR3 is TGTGCCAGTAGTAAGGTGGACGTGGAGACCCAGTACTTC. Amino acid sequence: CASSKVDVETQYF. Together with reference TRBV19 and TRBJ2-5, the CDR3 gives the full variable domain: DGGITQSPKYLFRKEGQNVTLSCEQNLNHDAMYWYRQDPGQGLRLIYYSQIVNDFQKGDIAEGYSVSREKKESFPLTVTSAQKNPTAFYLCASSKVDVETQYFGPGTRLLVL.